This is a list of T cell receptor beta chains from one sample in a study of cytomegalovirus exposure and HLA in healthy donors. The protocol was immunoSEQ multiplex PCR, while the TCRdb copy is restricted to in-frame clones and leaves out a portion. The sample gives approximately 220,000 clones, 76% of which show up once; 0.63% is in the top ten. The sequencing sample was made of PBMCs. The receptors shown here come from a man younger than 35 in good health and CMV-seronegative. Each CDR3 is given with its conserved first and last residue. Each record gives: J gene, D gene, V gene, clone size, CDR3 protein, CDR3 DNA. D genes are given only for firm matches. Some rows have no size entry. The others give once, few or many, or a class for an expanded clone.

>TRBJ1-1|.|TRBV18|.
CASSPRRGALGESNTEAFF
TGTGCCAGCTCACCACGGAGGGGTGCGCTGGGGGAATCGAACACTGAAGCTTTCTTT
>TRBJ2-5|TRBD2|TRBV5-4|.
CASSSTSGTGQETQYF
TGTGCCAGCAGCTCGACTAGCGGGACAGGGCAAGAGACCCAGTACTTC
>TRBJ2-7|.|TRBV7-9|.
CASSHPGDTYEQYF
TGTGCCAGCAGCCACCCAGGGGATACCTACGAGCAGTACTTC
>TRBJ2-7|TRBD1|TRBV27|.
CASSPSGTGAYEQYF
TGTGCCAGCAGTCCCTCCGGGACAGGGGCCTACGAGCAGTACTTC
>TRBJ1-4|.|TRBV7-6|.
CASSTPWVGQTNEKLFF
TGTGCCAGCAGCACTCCCTGGGTGGGGCAGACTAATGAAAAACTGTTTTTT
>TRBJ2-3|.|TRBV11-3|.
CASSFSFGATSTDTQYF
TGTGCCAGCAGCTTTTCTTTCGGAGCGACTAGCACAGATACGCAGTATTTT
>TRBJ2-2|TRBD1|TRBV27|.
CASRPGTGGLTGELFF
TGTGCCAGCAGGCCCGGGACAGGGGGCTTGACCGGGGAGCTGTTTTTT
>TRBJ1-3|.|TRBV5-4|.
CASSSQGSGNTIYF
TGTGCCAGCAGCTCTCAGGGGTCTGGAAACACCATATATTTT
>TRBJ1-1|.|TRBV18|.
CASSVAGPSTEAFF
TGTGCCAGCTCAGTAGCGGGCCCCTCGACTGAAGCTTTCTTT
>TRBJ1-1|TRBD1|TRBV30|few
CAWDRGLGTEAFF
TGTGCCTGGGACAGGGGGTTGGGCACTGAAGCTTTCTTT
>TRBJ1-5|.|TRBV30|once
CACGQTNQPQHF
TGTGCCTGCGGACAGACTAATCAGCCCCAGCATTTT
>TRBJ2-7|.|TRBV2|.
CASRMGGPVDEQYF
TGTGCCAGCAGAATGGGGGGGCCGGTAGATGAGCAGTACTTC
>TRBJ1-2|TRBD1|TRBV29-1|.
CSVTQGGYGYTF
TGCAGCGTAACCCAGGGGGGCTATGGCTACACCTTC
>TRBJ2-3|.|TRBV5-4|.
CAILAGTDTQYF
TGTGCCATCTTAGCGGGCACAGATACGCAGTATTTT
>TRBJ1-1|TRBD1|TRBV5-4|once
CASSSTGGKAFF
TGTGCCAGCAGTTCAACAGGGGGCAAGGCTTTCTTT
>TRBJ1-5|.|TRBV19|few
CASSYGVDNQPQHF
TGTGCCAGTAGTTACGGGGTGGACAATCAGCCCCAGCATTTT
>TRBJ2-3|TRBD2|TRBV7-8|.
CASSLGRTSGREHTQYF
TGTGCCAGCAGCTTAGGAAGGACTAGCGGGAGGGAGCATACGCAGTATTTT
>TRBJ1-2|.|TRBV9|.
CATILVRLTYYGYTF
TGTGCCACCATCCTGGTGAGACTCACATACTATGGCTACACCTTC
>TRBJ1-2|.|TRBV5-1|.
CASSLVGREDGYTF
TGCGCCAGCAGCTTGGTCGGCAGGGAGGATGGCTACACCTTC
>TRBJ1-1|.|TRBV6-5|.
CASSYGGFHTEAFF
TGTGCCAGCAGTTACGGAGGGTTTCACACTGAAGCTTTCTTT
>TRBJ1-2|.|TRBV19|.
CASSGGVYGYTF
TGTGCCAGTAGTGGCGGGGTCTATGGCTACACCTTC
>TRBJ1-1|TRBD1|TRBV14|.
CASSQVWQGDEAFF
TGTGCCAGCAGCCAAGTTTGGCAGGGGGATGAAGCTTTCTTT
>TRBJ1-1|TRBD1|TRBV2|.
CASSEVVTGARNTEAFF
TGTGCCAGCAGTGAAGTGGTTACAGGGGCCAGGAACACTGAAGCTTTCTTT
>TRBJ2-6|.|TRBV4-1|.
CASSLRPTTEGGYYSGANVLTF
TGCGCCAGCAGCCTCCGACCCACCACTGAGGGCGGATATTACTCTGGGGCCAACGTCCTGACTTTC
>TRBJ2-3|.|TRBV11-2|few
CASSLDTWAPPDTQYF
TGTGCCAGCAGCTTAGATACGTGGGCTCCCCCAGATACGCAGTATTTT
>TRBJ2-3|.|TRBV28|few
CASSIPDSRTDTQYF
TGTGCCAGCAGTATTCCAGACAGTCGCACAGATACGCAGTATTTT
>TRBJ1-5|.|TRBV21-1|once
CASEGPRQGRSRQPQHF
TGTGCCAGCGAGGGGCCCCGACAGGGTCGCAGTAGACAGCCCCAGCATTTT
>TRBJ2-3|TRBD2|TRBV7-2|.
CASRTSGSTDTQYF
TGTGCCAGCAGAACTAGCGGGAGCACAGATACGCAGTATTTT
>TRBJ1-4|.|TRBV5-4|.
CASSLDGGFAANEKLFF
TGTGCCAGCAGCTTGGATGGGGGGTTCGCGGCTAATGAAAAACTGTTTTTT
>TRBJ1-2|.|TRBV28|.
CASSSATGLKGYTF
TGTGCCAGCAGTTCCGCTACAGGGTTAAAGGGCTACACCTTC
>TRBJ2-1|.|TRBV9|.
CASTTEPTYNEQFF
TGTGCCAGCACCACAGAACCAACCTACAATGAGCAGTTCTTC
>TRBJ2-5|.|TRBV21-1|.
CASSKRVHASTVKETQYF
TGTGCCAGCAGCAAACGTGTCCATGCATCGACAGTAAAGGAGACCCAGTACTTC
>TRBJ2-1|TRBD1|TRBV28|.
CASSFGTGGFDEQFF
TGTGCCAGCAGTTTCGGGACAGGGGGCTTCGATGAGCAGTTCTTC
>TRBJ1-4|.|TRBV25-1|.
CASTGRVYGEKLFF
TGTGCCAGCACGGGCAGGGTATATGGAGAAAAACTGTTTTTT
>TRBJ2-3|TRBD2|TRBV10-3|.
CAIREREGRLSTDTQYF
TGTGCCATCAGGGAGCGGGAGGGAAGACTTAGCACAGATACGCAGTATTTT
>TRBJ2-2|.|TRBV7-9|.
CASSSGSTGELFF
TGTGCCAGCAGCTCGGGTAGTACCGGGGAGCTGTTTTTT
>TRBJ2-1|TRBD1|TRBV2|.
CASEEQGRIGSYNEQFF
TGTGCCAGCGAGGAACAGGGGAGAATCGGATCCTACAATGAGCAGTTCTTC
>TRBJ2-2|.|TRBV14|.
CASSQGAGRAGELFF
TGTGCCAGCAGCCAAGGTGCGGGAAGGGCCGGGGAGCTGTTTTTT
>TRBJ2-1|TRBD2|TRBV7-9|.
CASSPFRAGGPEEQFF
TGTGCCAGCAGTCCCTTTCGGGCGGGAGGCCCCGAAGAGCAGTTCTTC
>TRBJ2-3|TRBD2|TRBV4-2|.
CASSQGLAASTDTQYF
TGTGCCAGCAGCCAGGGACTAGCGGCGAGCACAGATACGCAGTATTTT
>TRBJ2-7|TRBD1|TRBV9|.
CASSVGQGDEQYF
TGTGCCAGCAGCGTAGGTCAGGGGGACGAGCAGTACTTC
>TRBJ1-1|.|TRBV4-1|.
CASSQPSKGREAFF
TGCGCCAGCAGCCAGCCCTCGAAAGGTAGGGAGGCTTTCTTT
>TRBJ2-1|.|TRBV7-3|.
CASSLKGTGDYNEQFF
TGTGCCAGCAGCTTAAAGGGAACGGGGGACTACAATGAGCAGTTCTTC
>TRBJ1-3|.|TRBV2|.
CASSETGRDSGNTIYF
TGTGCCAGCAGTGAAACCGGACGGGACTCTGGAAACACCATATATTTT
>TRBJ2-5|TRBD1|TRBV30|.
CAWTGGPQETQYF
TGTGCCTGGACAGGGGGCCCCCAAGAGACCCAGTACTTC